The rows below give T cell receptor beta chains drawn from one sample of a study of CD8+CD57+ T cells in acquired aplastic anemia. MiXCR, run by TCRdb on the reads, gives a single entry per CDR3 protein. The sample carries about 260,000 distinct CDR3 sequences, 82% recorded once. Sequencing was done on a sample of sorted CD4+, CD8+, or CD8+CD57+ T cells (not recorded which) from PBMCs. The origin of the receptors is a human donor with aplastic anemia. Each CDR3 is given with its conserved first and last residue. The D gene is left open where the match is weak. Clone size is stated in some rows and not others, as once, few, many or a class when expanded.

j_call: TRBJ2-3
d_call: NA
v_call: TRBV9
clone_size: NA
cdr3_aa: CASSPAPAGPSTDTQYF
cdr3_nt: TGTGCCAGCAGCCCAGCCCCTGCAGGGCCGAGCACAGATACGCAGTATTTT

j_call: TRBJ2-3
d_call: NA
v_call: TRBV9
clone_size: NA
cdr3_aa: CASRTGGMETQYF
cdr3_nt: TGTGCCAGCAGGACCGGGGGCATGGAGACCCAGTATTTT

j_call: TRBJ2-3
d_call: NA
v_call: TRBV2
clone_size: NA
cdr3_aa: CASSLRGGSYEQYF
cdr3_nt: TGTGCCAGCAGCCTCCGCGGTGGCTCCTATGAGCAGTACTTT

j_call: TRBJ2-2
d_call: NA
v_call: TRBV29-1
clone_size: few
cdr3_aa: CSGGATSTGGLFF
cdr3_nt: TGCAGCGGGGGGGCTACCAGCACCGGGGGGCTGTTTTTT

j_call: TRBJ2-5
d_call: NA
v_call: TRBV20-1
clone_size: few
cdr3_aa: CSARVGTFGTQYF
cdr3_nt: TGCAGTGCTAGAGTGGGGACTTTTGGGACCCAGTACTTC

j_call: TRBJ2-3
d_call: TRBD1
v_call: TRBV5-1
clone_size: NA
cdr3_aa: CASSLGDSPLTQYF
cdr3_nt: TGCGCCAGCAGCTTGGGGGACAGTCCACTCACGCAGTATTTT

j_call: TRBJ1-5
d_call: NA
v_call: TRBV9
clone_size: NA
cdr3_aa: CASSVPKGEQLRHF
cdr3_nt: TGTGCCAGCAGCGTCCCGAAAGGGGAGCAGCTACGACATTTT

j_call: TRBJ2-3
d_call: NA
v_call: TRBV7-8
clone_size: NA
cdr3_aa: CASSLALTRNTEAF
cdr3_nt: TGTGCCAGCAGCTTAGCTCTAACTCGGAACACTGAAGCTTTT

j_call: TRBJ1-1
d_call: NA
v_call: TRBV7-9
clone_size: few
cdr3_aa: CASSFERRGNTEAFF
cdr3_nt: TGTGCCAGCAGCTTTGAACGGAGAGGGAACACCGAAGCTTTCTTT

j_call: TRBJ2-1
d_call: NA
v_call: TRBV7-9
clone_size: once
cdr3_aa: CASSFQRSGPTMSQFF
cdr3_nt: TGTGCCAGCAGCTTTCAAAGAAGCGGGCCTACAATGAGCCAGTTCTTC

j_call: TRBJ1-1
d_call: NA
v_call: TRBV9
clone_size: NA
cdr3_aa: CASSGGANTEAFF
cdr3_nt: TGTGCCAGCAGCGGGGGGGCGAACACTGAAGCTTTCTTT

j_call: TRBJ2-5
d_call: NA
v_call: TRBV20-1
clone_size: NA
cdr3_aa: CSARDLTPRDFQETQYF
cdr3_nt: TGCAGTGCTAGAGATTTAACGCCCCGGGACTTCCAAGAGACCCAGTACTTC

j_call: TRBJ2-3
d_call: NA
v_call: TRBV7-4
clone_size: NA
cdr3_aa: CASSLSDTRYF
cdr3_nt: TGTGCCAGCAGCTTATCAGATACGCGGTATTTT

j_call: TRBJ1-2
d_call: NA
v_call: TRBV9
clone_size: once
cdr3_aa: CASSVGGHVSYEHTF
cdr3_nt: TGTGCCAGCAGCGTAGGAGGGCACGTTTCCTACGAGCACACCTTC

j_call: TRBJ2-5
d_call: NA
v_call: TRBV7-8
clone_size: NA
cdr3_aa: CAGSLGGGPDTF
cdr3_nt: TGTGCCGGCAGCTTAGGGGGAGGTCCCGATACGTTC

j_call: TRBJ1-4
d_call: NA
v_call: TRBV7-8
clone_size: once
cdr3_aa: CASSFGPGATNEKLFF
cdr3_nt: TGTGCCAGCAGCTTTGGTCCGGGGGCGACTAATGAAAAACTGTTTTTT

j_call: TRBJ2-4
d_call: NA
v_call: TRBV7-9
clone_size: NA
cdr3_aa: CASSFAAQPQHF
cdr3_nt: TGTGCCAGCAGCTTCGCGGCGCAGCCCCAGCACTTC

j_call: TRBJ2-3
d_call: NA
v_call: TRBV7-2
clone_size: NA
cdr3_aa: CASSSVRGPTTAYF
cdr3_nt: TGTGCCAGCAGCTCGGTGCGAGGTCCCACTACAGCGTATTTT

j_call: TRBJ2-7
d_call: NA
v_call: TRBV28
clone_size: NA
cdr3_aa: CASGYRVQYF
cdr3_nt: TGTGCCAGCGGGTACCGGGTGCAGTACTTC

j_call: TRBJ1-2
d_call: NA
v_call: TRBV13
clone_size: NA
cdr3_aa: CASSLGVGYTF
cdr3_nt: TGTGCCAGCAGCCTTGGGGTCGGCTACACCTTC

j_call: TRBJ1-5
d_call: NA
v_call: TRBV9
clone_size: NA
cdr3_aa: CASSDASSGHNEHF
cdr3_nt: TGTGCCAGCAGCGATGCTTCTAGCGGACACAATGAGCATTTT

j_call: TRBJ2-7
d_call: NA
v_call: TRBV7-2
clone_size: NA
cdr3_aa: CASNYPRGPDTQYF
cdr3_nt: TGCGCCAGCAACTATCCGCGAGGTCCCGATACGCAGTACTTC

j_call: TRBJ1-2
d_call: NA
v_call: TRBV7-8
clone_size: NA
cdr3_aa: CASSQAGSDGPNF
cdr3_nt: TGTGCCAGCAGCCAAGCAGGTAGCGACGGTCCCAACTTC

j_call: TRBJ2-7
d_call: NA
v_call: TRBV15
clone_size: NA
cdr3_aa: CATSRDRPTGQYF
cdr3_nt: TGTGCCACCAGCAGAGATAGGCCAACGGGGCAGTACTTC

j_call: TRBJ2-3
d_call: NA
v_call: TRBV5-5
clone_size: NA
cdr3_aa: CASSEDSAHTDTQYF
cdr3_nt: TGTGCCAGCAGCGAGGATAGCGCACACACAGATACGCAGTATTTT

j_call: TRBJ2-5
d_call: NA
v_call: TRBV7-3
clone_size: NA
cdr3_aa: CASSPGPTHYGYTYF
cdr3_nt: TGTGCCAGCAGCCCGGGACCTACACACTATGGCTACACCTACTTC

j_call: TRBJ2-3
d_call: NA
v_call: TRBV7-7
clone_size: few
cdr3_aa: CASSPRITDTQYF
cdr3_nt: TGTGCCAGCAGCCCCCGCATCACAGATACGCAGTATTTT

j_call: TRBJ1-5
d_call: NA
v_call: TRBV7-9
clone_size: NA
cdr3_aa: CASSQVAWRHEQF
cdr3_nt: TGCGCCAGCAGCCAAGTGGCCTGGCGCCACGAGCAGTTC

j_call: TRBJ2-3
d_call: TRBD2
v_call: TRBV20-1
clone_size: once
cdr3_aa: CSARLAGDTDTQYF
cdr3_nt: TGCAGTGCTAGACTAGCGGGAGACACCGATACGCAGTATTTT

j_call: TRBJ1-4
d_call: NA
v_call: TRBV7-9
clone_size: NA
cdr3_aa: CASSFAGNEKLFF
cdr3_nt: TGTGCCAGCAGCTTCGCAGGGAATGAAAAACTGTTTTTT

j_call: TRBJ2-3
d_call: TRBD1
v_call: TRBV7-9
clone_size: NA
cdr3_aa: CASGKGGTDVEHF
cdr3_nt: TGTGCCAGCGGGAAAGGGGGCACAGATGTGGAGCATTTT

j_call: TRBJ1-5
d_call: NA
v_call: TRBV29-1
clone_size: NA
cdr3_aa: CSVARQGVNQPQHF
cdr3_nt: TGCAGCGTTGCCAGGCAGGGAGTCAATCAGCCCCAGCATTTT

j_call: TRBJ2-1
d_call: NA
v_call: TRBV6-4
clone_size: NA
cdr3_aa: CASRTPGPGSLSF
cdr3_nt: TGTGCCAGCAGGACACCGGGACCGGGAAGTCTGTCCTTC

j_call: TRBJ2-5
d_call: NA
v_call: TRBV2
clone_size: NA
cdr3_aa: CASSPRDQETQYF
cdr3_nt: TGCGCCAGCAGCCCCAGGGACCAAGAGACCCAGTACTTC

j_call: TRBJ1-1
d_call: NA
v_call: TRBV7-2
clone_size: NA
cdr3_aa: CASSLTSGGGDTPFF
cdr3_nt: TGTGCCAGCAGCTTGACTAGCGGAGGGGGAGATACGCCTTTCTTT

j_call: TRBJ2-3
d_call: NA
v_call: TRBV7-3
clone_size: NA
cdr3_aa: CASGHGGTDTENF
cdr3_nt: TGTGCCAGCGGCCACGGGGGCACAGATACGGAGAATTTT

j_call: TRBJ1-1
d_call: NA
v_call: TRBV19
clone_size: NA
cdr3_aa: CASSGVGGAYTEAFF
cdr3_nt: TGTGCCAGTAGTGGGGTGGGGGGGGCCTACACTGAAGCTTTCTTT

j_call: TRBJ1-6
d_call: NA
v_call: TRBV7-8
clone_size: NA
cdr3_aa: CASSFHPDGSALSFHF
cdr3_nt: TGTGCCAGCAGCTTTCATCCAGACGGGTCAGCCCTTTCCTTCCACTTT

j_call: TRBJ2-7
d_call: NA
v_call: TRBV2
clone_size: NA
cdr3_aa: CASSDGGSDKQYF
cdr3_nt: TGTGCCAGCAGTGACGGGGGATCCGACAAGCAGTACTTC

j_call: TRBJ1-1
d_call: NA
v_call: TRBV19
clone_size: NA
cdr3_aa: CASSLDMTAYTEPFF
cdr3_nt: TGTGCCAGCAGCTTAGATATGACAGCCTACACTGAGCCTTTCTTT

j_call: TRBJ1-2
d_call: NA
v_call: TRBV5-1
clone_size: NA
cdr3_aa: CASRVPEGDTVYGYTF
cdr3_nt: TGCGCCAGCAGGGTCCCCGAGGGGGACACCGTATATGGCTACACCTTC

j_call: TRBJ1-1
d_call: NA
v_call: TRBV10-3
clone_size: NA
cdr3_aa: CAIRGQYTEAFF
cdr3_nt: TGTGCCATCAGAGGACAGTACACTGAAGCTTTCTTT

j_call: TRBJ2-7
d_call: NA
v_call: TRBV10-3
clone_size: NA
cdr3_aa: CASKFTGEAYTQYF
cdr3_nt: TGTGCCAGCAAGTTCACAGGGGAGGCCTACACGCAGTACTTC

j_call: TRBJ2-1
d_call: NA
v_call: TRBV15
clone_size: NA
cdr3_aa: CATSRGSLTAAPYNEQFF
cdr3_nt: TGTGCCACCAGCAGAGGCAGCTTAACAGCGGCCCCCTACAATGAGCAGTTCTTC

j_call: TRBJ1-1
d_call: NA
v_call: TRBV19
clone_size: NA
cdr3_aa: CASSLAIRAYTEHFF
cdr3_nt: TGTGCCAGTAGTTTAGCTATCAGAGCCTACACTGAGCATTTCTTC

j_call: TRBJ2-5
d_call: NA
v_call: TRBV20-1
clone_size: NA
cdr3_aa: CSAQGQQETQYF
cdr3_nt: TGCAGTGCCCAGGGGCAGCAAGAGACCCAGTACTTC

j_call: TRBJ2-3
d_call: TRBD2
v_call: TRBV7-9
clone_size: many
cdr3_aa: CASSFERSGGSDEF
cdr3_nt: TGTGCCAGCAGCTTTGAAAGAAGCGGGGGGAGCGATGAGTTT

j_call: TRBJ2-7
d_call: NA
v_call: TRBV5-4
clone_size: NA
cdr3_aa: CASSQGGGAYEQYF
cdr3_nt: TGTGCCAGCAGCCAGGGAGGGGGGGCCTACGAGCAGTACTTC

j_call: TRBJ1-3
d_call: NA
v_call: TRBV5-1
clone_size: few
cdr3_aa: CASSLVGSGDAIYF
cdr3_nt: TGCGCCAGCAGCTTGGTAGGGTCTGGAGACGCCATATATTTT

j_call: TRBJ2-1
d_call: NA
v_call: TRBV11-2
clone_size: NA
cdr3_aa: CASSIRRSGGSDEQFF
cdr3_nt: TGTGCTAGCAGCATTCGAAGAAGTGGGGGGAGCGATGAGCAGTTCTTC

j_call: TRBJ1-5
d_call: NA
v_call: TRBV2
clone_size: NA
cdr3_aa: CASSVGGGPATQHF
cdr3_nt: TGTGCCAGCAGCGTAGGGGGAGGTCCCGCAACGCAGCATTTT

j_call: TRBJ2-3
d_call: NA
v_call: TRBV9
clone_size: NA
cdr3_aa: CASSVASDTHTLYF
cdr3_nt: TGTGCCAGCAGCGTAGCGTCAGATACGCATACTTTGTATTTT

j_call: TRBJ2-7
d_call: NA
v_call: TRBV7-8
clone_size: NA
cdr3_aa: CASSLAEAPDTQYF
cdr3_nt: TGTGCCAGCAGCTTAGCAGAAGCTCCCGACACGCAGTATTTC